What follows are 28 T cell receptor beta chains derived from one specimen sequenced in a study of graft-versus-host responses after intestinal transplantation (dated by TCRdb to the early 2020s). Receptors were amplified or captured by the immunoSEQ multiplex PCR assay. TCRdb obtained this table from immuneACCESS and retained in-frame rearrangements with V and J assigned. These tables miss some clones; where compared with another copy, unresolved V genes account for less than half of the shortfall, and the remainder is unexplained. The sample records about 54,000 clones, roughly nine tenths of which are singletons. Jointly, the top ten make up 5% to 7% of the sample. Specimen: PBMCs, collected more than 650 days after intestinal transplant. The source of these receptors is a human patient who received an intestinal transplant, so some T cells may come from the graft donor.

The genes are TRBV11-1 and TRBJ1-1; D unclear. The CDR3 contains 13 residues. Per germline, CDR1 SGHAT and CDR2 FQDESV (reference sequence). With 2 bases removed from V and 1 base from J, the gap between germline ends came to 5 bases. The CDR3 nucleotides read TGTGCCAGCAGCTTATCTCAGAACACTGAAGCTTTCTTT. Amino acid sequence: CASSLSQNTEAFF.

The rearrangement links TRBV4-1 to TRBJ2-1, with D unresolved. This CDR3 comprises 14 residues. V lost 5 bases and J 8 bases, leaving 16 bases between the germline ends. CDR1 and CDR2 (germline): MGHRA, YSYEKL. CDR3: CASSAPKFLDEQFF. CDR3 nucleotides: TGCGCCAGCAGCGCTCCGAAGTTTTTGGATGAGCAGTTCTTC.

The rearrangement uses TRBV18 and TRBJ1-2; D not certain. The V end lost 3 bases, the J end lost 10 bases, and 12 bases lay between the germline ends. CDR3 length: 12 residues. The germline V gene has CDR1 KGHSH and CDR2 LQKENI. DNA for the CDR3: TGTGCCAGCTCACCGGACCGTCTTGACTACACCTTC. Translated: CASSPDRLDYTF. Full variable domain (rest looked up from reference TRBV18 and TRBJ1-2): NAGVMQNPRHLVRRRGQEARLRCSPMKGHSHVYWYRQLPEEGLKFMVYLQKENIIDESGMPKERFSAEFPKEGPSILRIQQVVRGDSAAYFCASSPDRLDYTFGSGTRLTVV.

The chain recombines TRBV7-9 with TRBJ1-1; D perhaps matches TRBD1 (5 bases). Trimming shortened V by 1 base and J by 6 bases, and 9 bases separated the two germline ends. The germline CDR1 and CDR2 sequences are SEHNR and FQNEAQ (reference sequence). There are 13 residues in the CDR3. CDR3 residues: CASSLGGAPEAFF. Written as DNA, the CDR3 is TGTGCCAGCAGCTTAGGAGGGGCCCCTGAAGCTTTCTTT.

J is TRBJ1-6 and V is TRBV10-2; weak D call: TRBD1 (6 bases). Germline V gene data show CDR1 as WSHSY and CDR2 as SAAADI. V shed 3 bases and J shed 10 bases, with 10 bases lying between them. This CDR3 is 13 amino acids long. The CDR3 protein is CASSDQGNSPLHF. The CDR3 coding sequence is TGCGCCAGCAGTGACCAGGGGAACTCACCCCTCCACTTT.

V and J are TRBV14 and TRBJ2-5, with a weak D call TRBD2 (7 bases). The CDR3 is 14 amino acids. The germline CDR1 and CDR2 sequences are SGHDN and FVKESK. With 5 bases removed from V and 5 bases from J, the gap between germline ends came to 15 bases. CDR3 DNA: TGTGCCAGCAGCTCACTGGGGGGGCAGGAGACCCAGTACTTC. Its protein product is CASSSLGGQETQYF.

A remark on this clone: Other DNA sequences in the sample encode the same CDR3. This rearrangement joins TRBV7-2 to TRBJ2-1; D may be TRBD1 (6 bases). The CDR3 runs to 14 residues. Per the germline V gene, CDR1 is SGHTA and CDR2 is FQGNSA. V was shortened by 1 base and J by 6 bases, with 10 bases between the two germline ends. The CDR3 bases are TGTGCCAGCAGCTTAGGGGGGCGCCTCAATGAGCAGTTCTTC. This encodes CASSLGGRLNEQFF.

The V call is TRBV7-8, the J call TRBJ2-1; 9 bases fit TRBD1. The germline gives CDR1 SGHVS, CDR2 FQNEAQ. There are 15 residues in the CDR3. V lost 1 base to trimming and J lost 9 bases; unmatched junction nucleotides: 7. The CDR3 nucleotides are TGTGCCAGCAGCTTAGGGACAGGGGAAGGAGGTGAGCAGTTCTTC. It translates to CASSLGTGEGGEQFF.

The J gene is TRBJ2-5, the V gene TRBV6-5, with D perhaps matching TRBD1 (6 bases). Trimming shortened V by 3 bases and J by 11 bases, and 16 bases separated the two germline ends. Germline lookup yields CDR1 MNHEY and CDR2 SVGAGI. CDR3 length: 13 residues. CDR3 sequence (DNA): TGTGCCAGCAGTTATAACAGGGCCGCCGGGCAGTACTTC. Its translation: CASSYNRAAGQYF.

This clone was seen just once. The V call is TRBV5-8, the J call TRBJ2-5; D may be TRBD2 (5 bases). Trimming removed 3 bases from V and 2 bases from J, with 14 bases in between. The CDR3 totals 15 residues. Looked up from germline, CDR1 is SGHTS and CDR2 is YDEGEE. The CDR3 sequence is CASSYELGTQETQYF. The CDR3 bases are TGTGCCAGCAGCTATGAACTAGGAACTCAAGAGACCCAGTACTTC.

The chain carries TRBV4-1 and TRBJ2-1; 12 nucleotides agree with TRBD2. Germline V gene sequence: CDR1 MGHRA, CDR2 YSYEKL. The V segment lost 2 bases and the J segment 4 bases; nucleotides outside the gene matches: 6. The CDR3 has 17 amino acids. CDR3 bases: TGCGCCAGCAGCCAACCCTTCGGGACTAGCGGGTACAATGAGCAGTTCTTC. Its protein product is CASSQPFGTSGYNEQFF.

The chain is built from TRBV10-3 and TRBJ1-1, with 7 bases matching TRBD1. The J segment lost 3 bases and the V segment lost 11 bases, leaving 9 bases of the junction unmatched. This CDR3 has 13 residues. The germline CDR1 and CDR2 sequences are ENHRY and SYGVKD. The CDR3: CAANRGLDTEAFF. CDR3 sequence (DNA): TGTGCCGCTAACAGGGGTTTGGACACTGAAGCTTTCTTT.

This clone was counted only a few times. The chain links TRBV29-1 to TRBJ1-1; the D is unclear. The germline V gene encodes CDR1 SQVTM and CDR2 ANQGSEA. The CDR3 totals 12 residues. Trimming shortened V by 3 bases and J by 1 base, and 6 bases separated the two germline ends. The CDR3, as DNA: TGCAGCGTTGAGCGCGAGAACACTGAAGCTTTCTTT. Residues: CSVERENTEAFF. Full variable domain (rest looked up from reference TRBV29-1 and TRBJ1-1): SAVISQKPSRDICQRGTSLTIQCQVDSQVTMMFWYRQQPGQSLTLIATANQGSEATYESGFVIDKFPISRPNLTFSTLTVSNMSPEDSSIYLCSVERENTEAFFGQGTRLTVV.

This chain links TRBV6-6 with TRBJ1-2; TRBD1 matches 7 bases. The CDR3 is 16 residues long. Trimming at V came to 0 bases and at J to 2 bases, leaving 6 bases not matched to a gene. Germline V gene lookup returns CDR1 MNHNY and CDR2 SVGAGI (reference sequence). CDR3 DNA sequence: TGTGCCAGCAGTTACTCGCTGGGGGACAGCAACTATGGCTACACCTTC. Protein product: CASSYSLGDSNYGYTF.

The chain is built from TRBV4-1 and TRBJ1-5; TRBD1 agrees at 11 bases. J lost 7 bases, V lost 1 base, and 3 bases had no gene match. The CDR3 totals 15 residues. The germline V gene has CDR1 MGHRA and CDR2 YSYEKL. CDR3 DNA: TGCGCCAGCAGCCAAGTGGGACAGGGGGGACAGCCCCAGCATTTT. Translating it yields CASSQVGQGGQPQHF.

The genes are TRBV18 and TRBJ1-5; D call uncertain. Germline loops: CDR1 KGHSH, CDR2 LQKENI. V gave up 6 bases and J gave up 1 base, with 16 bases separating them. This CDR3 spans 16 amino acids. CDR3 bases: TGTGCCAGCTCGTCCAGGCCCGATTGGAGCAATCAGCCCCAGCATTTT. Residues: CASSSRPDWSNQPQHF.

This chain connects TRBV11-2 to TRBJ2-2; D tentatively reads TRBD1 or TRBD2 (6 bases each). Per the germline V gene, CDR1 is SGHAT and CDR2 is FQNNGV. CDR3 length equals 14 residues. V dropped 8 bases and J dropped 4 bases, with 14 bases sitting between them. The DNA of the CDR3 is TGTGCCAGCGGGAGGACAGCCCGCACCGGGGAGCTGTTTTTT. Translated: CASGRTARTGELFF.

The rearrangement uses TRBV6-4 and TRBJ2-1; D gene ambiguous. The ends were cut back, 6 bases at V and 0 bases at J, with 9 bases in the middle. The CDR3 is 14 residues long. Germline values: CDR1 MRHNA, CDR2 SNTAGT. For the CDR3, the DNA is TGTGCCAGCAGCCGTGAGAACTCCTACAATGAGCAGTTCTTC. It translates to CASSRENSYNEQFF.

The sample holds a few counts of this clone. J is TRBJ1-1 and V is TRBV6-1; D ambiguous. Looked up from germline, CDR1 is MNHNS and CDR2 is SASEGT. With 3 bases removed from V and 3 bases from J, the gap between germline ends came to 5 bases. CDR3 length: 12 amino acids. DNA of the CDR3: TGTGCCAGCAGTGACAGACACACTGAAGCTTTCTTT. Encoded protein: CASSDRHTEAFF.

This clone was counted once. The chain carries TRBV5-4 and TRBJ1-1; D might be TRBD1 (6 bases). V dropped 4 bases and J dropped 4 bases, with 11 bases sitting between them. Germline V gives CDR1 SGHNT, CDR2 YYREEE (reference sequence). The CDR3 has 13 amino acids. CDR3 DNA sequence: TGTGCCAGCAGCCCAGCACAGGGCACTGAAGCTTTCTTT. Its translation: CASSPAQGTEAFF.

DNA of the CDR3: TGTGCCAGCAGTTACTCATCGGCGGGCCCTGAAGCTTTCTTT. This gives the protein CASSYSSAGPEAFF. The chain uses TRBV6-6 and TRBJ1-1; D is ambiguous. Germline V gene sequence: CDR1 MNHNY, CDR2 SVGAGI (reference sequence). Trimming left V 0 bases short and J 6 bases short, with 11 bases between. CDR3 length: 14 residues.

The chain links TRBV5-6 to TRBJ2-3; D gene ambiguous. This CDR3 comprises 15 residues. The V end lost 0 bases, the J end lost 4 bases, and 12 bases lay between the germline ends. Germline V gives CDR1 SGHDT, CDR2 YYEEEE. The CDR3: CASSLGRVPPDTQYF. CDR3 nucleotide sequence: TGTGCCAGCAGCTTGGGAAGGGTCCCGCCAGATACGCAGTATTTT.

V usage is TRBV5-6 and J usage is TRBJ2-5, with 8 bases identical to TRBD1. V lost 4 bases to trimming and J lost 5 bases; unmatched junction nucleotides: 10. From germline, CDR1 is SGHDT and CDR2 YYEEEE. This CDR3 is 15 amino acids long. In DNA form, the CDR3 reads TGTGCCAGCAGCGAACAGGGACAGGCGAGGGAGACCCAGTACTTC. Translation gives CASSEQGQARETQYF.

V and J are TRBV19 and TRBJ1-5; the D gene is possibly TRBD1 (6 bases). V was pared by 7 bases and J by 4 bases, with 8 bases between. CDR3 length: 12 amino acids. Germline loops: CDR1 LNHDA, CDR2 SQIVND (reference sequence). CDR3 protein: CASKTGNQPQHF. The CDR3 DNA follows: TGTGCCAGTAAAACAGGGAATCAGCCCCAGCATTTT.

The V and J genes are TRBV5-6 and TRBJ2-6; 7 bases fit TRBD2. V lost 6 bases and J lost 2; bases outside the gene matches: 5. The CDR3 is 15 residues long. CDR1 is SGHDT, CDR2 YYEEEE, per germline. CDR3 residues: CASTPAGTGANVLTF. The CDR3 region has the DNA TGTGCCAGCACCCCAGCGGGAACTGGGGCCAACGTCCTGACTTTC.

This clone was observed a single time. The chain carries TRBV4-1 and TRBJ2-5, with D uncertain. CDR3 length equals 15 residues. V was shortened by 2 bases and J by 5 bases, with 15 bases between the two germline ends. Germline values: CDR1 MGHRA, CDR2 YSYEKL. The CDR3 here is CASSQYLSTVETQYF. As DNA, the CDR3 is TGCGCCAGCAGCCAATACCTATCTACGGTGGAGACCCAGTACTTC.

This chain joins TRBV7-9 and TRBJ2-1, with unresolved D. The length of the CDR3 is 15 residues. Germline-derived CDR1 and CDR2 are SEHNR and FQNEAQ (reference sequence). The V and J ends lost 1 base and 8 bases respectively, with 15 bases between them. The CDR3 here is CASSLGLTLGDEQFF. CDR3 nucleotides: TGTGCCAGCAGCTTAGGTCTCACCTTGGGCGATGAGCAGTTCTTC. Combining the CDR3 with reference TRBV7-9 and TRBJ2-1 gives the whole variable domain DTGVSQNPRHKITKRGQNVTFRCDPISEHNRLYWYRQTLGQGPEFLTYFQNEAQLEKSRLLSDRFSAERPKGSFSTLEIQRTEQGDSAMYLCASSLGLTLGDEQFFGPGTRLTVL.

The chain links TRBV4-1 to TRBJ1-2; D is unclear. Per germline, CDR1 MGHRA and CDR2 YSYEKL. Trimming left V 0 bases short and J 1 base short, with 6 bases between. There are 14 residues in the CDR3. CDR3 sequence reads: CASSQEQINYGYTF. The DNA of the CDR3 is TGCGCCAGCAGCCAAGAACAGATTAACTATGGCTACACCTTC.